Shown below are 9 T cell receptor beta chains from a single sample sequenced in a study of cytomegalovirus exposure and HLA in healthy donors. Vbeta (60) and Jbeta (13) primers were used in the PCR. Clones were sequenced by immunoSEQ multiplex PCR, and TCRdb holds only the in-frame ones, with some missing. The sample carries around 170,000 clones, roughly 80% recorded once. The sequenced sample was PBMCs. Every receptor here comes from a man between 35 and 55 years old in good health and CMV-seropositive.

The J gene is TRBJ2-7, the V gene TRBV4-1, with TRBD1 identical over 10 bases. Per the germline V gene, CDR1 is MGHRA and CDR2 is YSYEKL. Trimming removed 3 bases from V and 3 bases from J; junction bases left unmatched: 8. CDR3 size: 16 residues. The CDR3 region is CASSHSSGTGVYEQYF. CDR3 DNA sequence: TGCGCCAGCAGCCACTCTTCCGGGACAGGGGTCTACGAGCAGTACTTC.

In this sample, this clone turned up a few times. One end of the junction varies from germline; a read error may be responsible. CDR3 DNA sequence: TGTTCCAGCAGCCCTTCCAACACTGAAGCTTTCTTT. This encodes CSSSPSNTEAFF. The chain carries TRBV7-9 and TRBJ1-1; the D is unclear. The germline CDR1 and CDR2 sequences are SEHNR and FQNEAQ (reference sequence). The CDR3 is made up of 12 amino acids.

The genes are TRBV25-1 and TRBJ2-2; TRBD1 is a possible D gene (6 bases). V shed 3 bases and J shed 5 bases, with 13 bases lying between them. Germline V lookup: CDR1 MGHDK, CDR2 SYGVNS. This CDR3 contains 15 residues. The CDR3 reads CASSEARGSTGELFF. The CDR3 DNA reads TGTGCCAGCAGTGAGGCTAGGGGGAGTACCGGGGAGCTGTTTTTT.

The chain links TRBV7-8 to TRBJ2-3; TRBD2 agrees at 9 bases. The V gene end was trimmed by 4 bases and the J gene end by 2 bases; junction bases not matched to a gene: 7. CDR1 and CDR2 from the germline V gene are SGHVS and FQNEAQ. The CDR3 has 16 amino acids. The CDR3 region is CASSSALAGVTDTQYF. DNA for the CDR3: TGTGCCAGCAGCTCGGCTTTAGCGGGGGTCACAGATACGCAGTATTTT.

This clone was seen a few times. The genes are TRBV2 and TRBJ2-7, with TRBD1 identical over 9 bases. There are 15 residues in the CDR3. The V gene end was trimmed by 4 bases and the J gene end by 2 bases; junction bases not matched to a gene: 6. Germline V gene sequence: CDR1 SNHLY, CDR2 FYNNEI. CDR3 residues: CASSADRGYTYEQYF. The CDR3 coding sequence is TGTGCCAGCAGTGCGGACAGGGGTTATACCTACGAGCAGTACTTC.

The chain links TRBV2 to TRBJ2-7; D remains ambiguous. This CDR3 has 16 residues. Trimming stripped 0 bases from V and 3 bases from J, with 15 bases between. Germline CDR1 and CDR2: SNHLY and FYNNEI. CDR3 amino acids: CASSEARGGARYEQYF. As DNA, the CDR3 is TGTGCCAGCAGTGAAGCTCGAGGCGGCGCCCGCTACGAGCAGTACTTC.

The V and J genes are TRBV7-2 and TRBJ1-5; D remains ambiguous. V was cut by 7 bases and J by 0 bases, with 10 bases left in between. CDR3 size: 14 residues. Germline CDR1 and CDR2: SGHTA and FQGNSA. The CDR3 region has the DNA TGTGCCAGCACGCCCGCCTATAGCAATCAGCCCCAGCATTTT. Translating gives CASTPAYSNQPQHF.

This chain connects TRBV19 to TRBJ2-5; D perhaps matches TRBD1 (6 bases). CDR1 is LNHDA and CDR2 is SQIVND in the germline V gene (reference sequence). This CDR3 is built from 14 residues. V gave up 9 bases and J gave up 1 base, with 15 bases separating them. CDR3 nucleotides: TGTGCCAGCAGACCCAGGGGTTTCCAAGAGACCCAGTACTTC. Amino acids: CASRPRGFQETQYF.

This clone has only one observation. The chain combines TRBV7-2 with TRBJ1-1, with 8 nucleotides matching TRBD1. The CDR3 has 16 amino acids. The V gene end was trimmed by 3 bases and the J gene end by 4 bases; junction bases not matched to a gene: 10. Germline lookup yields CDR1 SGHTA and CDR2 FQGNSA. The chain's CDR3 is CASSLLTGARPTEAFF. In DNA, the CDR3 is TGTGCCAGCAGCTTGCTGACAGGGGCGCGACCCACTGAAGCTTTCTTT.